The 16 T cell receptor beta chains presented below share a single source sample, sequenced in a study of human T cells and chemical hapten exposure. TCRdb independently ran MiXCR on the RACE reads; one entry per CDR3 protein. The sample carries 30,000 to 35,000 distinct CDR3 sequences, over 7% recorded once. The time point here: healthy volunteer bleed at 2 weeks. Unseparated into fractions, whole blood served as the source from which total RNA was extracted. Sequences were obtained from whole blood. The receptors stem from a human donor in good health. Some clones in this sample may be carry-over from other donors' samples.

This clonotype appeared a few times. The chain has TRBV4-1 and TRBJ2-5, with D possibly matching TRBD2 (6 bases). The V end lost 0 bases, the J end lost 1 base, and 12 bases lay between the germline ends. Germline CDR1 MGHRA, CDR2 YSYEKL. The CDR3 is 16 residues long. The CDR3 loop reads CASSQDPWRGQETQYF. CDR3 DNA sequence: TGCGCCAGCAGCCAAGATCCGTGGAGGGGCCAAGAGACCCAGTACTTC.

Ten or more counts support this clonotype. The rearrangement uses TRBV19 and TRBJ2-1, with D uncertain. This CDR3 is 15 amino acids long. The ends were cut back, 6 bases at V and 9 bases at J, with 21 bases in the middle. Germline V gene sequence: CDR1 LNHDA, CDR2 SQIVND (reference sequence). DNA for the CDR3: TGTGCCAGTAGGCCCTCGGTCCTATCCCCCAGTGAGCAGTTCTTC. Its translation: CASRPSVLSPSEQFF.

This clonotype came up many times. The chain combines TRBV18 with TRBJ1-1; TRBD1 might be the D (6 bases). The CDR3 covers 14 residues. From germline, CDR1 is KGHSH and CDR2 LQKENI. V lost 3 bases and J 1 base, leaving 9 bases between the germline ends. CDR3 nucleotides: TGTGCCAGCTCACCGGGGACATCGAACACTGAAGCTTTCTTT. Translation: CASSPGTSNTEAFF.

This clonotype was seen at least ten times. V is TRBV18 and J is TRBJ2-1; 8 bases fit TRBD2. The ends lost 8 bases at V and 5 bases at J; junction bases unmatched: 17. This CDR3 is 17 amino acids long. In germline, CDR1 is KGHSH, CDR2 LQKENI. The CDR3 bases are TGTGCCAGCACGAAACAGCGGGGGACCACTCGGGACAATGAGCAGTTCTTC. Residues: CASTKQRGTTRDNEQFF. Drawing the rest from reference TRBV18 and TRBJ2-1, the complete variable domain is NAGVMQNPRHLVRRRGQEARLRCSPMKGHSHVYWYRQLPEEGLKFMVYLQKENIIDESGMPKERFSAEFPKEGPSILRIQQVVRGDSAAYFCASTKQRGTTRDNEQFFGPGTRLTVL.

In its sample, this clonotype was seen a few times. The V call is TRBV2, the J call TRBJ1-5; D is undetermined. This CDR3 comprises 12 residues. The V gene lost 1 base and the J gene lost 3 bases, with 1 base spanning the gap. Germline V gives CDR1 SNHLY, CDR2 FYNNEI. CDR3 amino acids: CASSEDNQPQHF. CDR3 nucleotide sequence: TGTGCCAGCAGTGAAGACAATCAGCCCCAGCATTTT.

The table lists this clonotype with a count of one. The V and J genes are TRBV10-1 and TRBJ1-3; D call uncertain. In germline, CDR1 is WNHNN, CDR2 SYGVQD (reference sequence). This CDR3 region has 16 residues. Trimming shortened V by 3 bases and J by 0 bases, and 12 bases separated the two germline ends. The CDR3: CASSETRTVSGNTIYF. DNA of the CDR3: TGCGCCAGCAGTGAAACGCGGACGGTCTCTGGAAACACCATATATTTT.

This clonotype was seen ten or more times. The V and J genes are TRBV20-1 and TRBJ1-6; 8 bases line up with TRBD1. The junction had 7 bases not matched to a gene; V was cut back by 8 bases and J by 7 bases. Germline-derived CDR1 and CDR2 are DFQATT and SNEGSKA (reference sequence). The CDR3 extends over 13 amino acids. The DNA of the CDR3 is TGCAGTTTTCAGGGGGCTGCGAATTCACCCCTCCACTTT. It encodes CSFQGAANSPLHF.

This clonotype was seen a single time. This could be a read error, since a much larger clone is one nucleotide away. CDR3 amino acids: CSAKPRLYDRTSGNTIYF. The DNA for the CDR3 is TGCAGTGCTAAACCTCGTCTCTATGACAGAACCTCTGGAAACACCATATATTTT. This rearrangement joins TRBV20-1 to TRBJ1-3; a weak D match, TRBD1 (5 bases). The CDR3 spans 18 residues. Trimming cost V 4 bases and J 0 bases, with 22 bases left between them. Looked up from germline, CDR1 is DFQATT and CDR2 is SNEGSKA (reference sequence).

This clonotype was seen many times. This chain connects TRBV12-5 to TRBJ2-7, with 11 bases that match TRBD2. Trimming removed 1 base from V and 2 bases from J; junction bases left unmatched: 4. Germline loops: CDR1 LGHNT, CDR2 FRNRAP. This CDR3 has 16 residues. CDR3 sequence reads: CASGLGGLAEAYEQYF. The CDR3, as DNA: TGTGCTAGTGGTTTGGGGGGACTAGCGGAAGCCTACGAGCAGTACTTC.

This clonotype came up a few times. The chain combines TRBV30 with TRBJ2-2; no clear D. The CDR3 spans 15 residues. Germline CDR1 reads GTSNPN; CDR2 reads SVGIG (reference sequence). V was cut by 1 base and J by 2 bases, with 11 bases left in between. CDR3 DNA sequence: TGTGCCTGGAGTGATGGCAGGATTAACACCGGGGAGCTGTTTTTT. It is translated as CAWSDGRINTGELFF.

This clonotype was found many times. The chain couples TRBV12-3 or TRBV12-4 to TRBJ1-2, with 7 positions matching TRBD1. Losses at the gene ends were 4 bases for V and 1 base for J; bases not matched to a gene: 6. The CDR3 covers 15 residues. The CDR3 DNA reads as TGTGCCAGCAGTTCGGGACAGTCCCTTAACTATGGCTACACCTTC. Residues: CASSSGQSLNYGYTF.

A few counts support this clonotype. V gene TRBV7-8 combines with J gene TRBJ1-2; no reliable D call. Trimming cost V 1 base and J 4 bases, with 16 bases left between them. In germline, CDR1 is SGHVS, CDR2 FQNEAQ. The CDR3 has 16 residues. Here the CDR3 reads CASSLEARPVGYGYTF. The CDR3 DNA sequence: TGTGCCAGCAGCTTAGAGGCTCGCCCCGTGGGCTATGGCTACACCTTC.

This chain uses TRBV6-1 with TRBJ2-2; TRBD1 might be the D (5 bases). This CDR3 is built from 15 residues. Germline values: CDR1 MNHNS, CDR2 SASEGT. V lost 8 bases and J 1 base, leaving 14 bases between the germline ends. CDR3 DNA: TGTGCCAGCCGAGGCAGGGCTCAGAACACCGGGGAGCTGTTTTTT. It encodes CASRGRAQNTGELFF.

The rearrangement links TRBV4-1 to TRBJ1-1, with D unclear. The germline CDR1 and CDR2 sequences are MGHRA and YSYEKL. The CDR3 totals 12 residues. Trimming cost V 8 bases and J 4 bases, with 11 bases left between them. The chain's CDR3 is CASGVGSTEAFF. In nucleotides, the CDR3 is TGCGCCAGCGGAGTAGGTAGCACTGAAGCTTTCTTT.

This chain links TRBV11-2 with TRBJ1-1; 10 bases are a match to TRBD1. CDR3 size: 16 residues. The V segment lost 5 bases and the J segment 4 bases; nucleotides outside the gene matches: 10. Looked up from germline, CDR1 is SGHAT and CDR2 is FQNNGV. The CDR3 DNA follows: TGTGCCAGCAGCGGACGGGACAGGGGTTGGGGCACTGAAGCTTTCTTT. Translated, it gives CASSGRDRGWGTEAFF. Full variable domain (outside the CDR3, taken from reference TRBV11-2 and TRBJ1-1): EAGVAQSPRYKIIEKRQSVAFWCNPISGHATLYWYQQILGQGPKLLIQFQNNGVVDDSQLPKDRFSAERLKGVDSTLKIQPAKLEDSAVYLCASSGRDRGWGTEAFFGQGTRLTVV.

The CDR3 region is CASSSHTGGGRTDTQYF. In DNA form, the CDR3 reads TGCGCCAGCAGCTCCCATACAGGGGGCGGACGCACAGATACGCAGTATTTT. The chain joins TRBV5-1 to TRBJ2-3, with TRBD1 matching over 9 bases. CDR3 size: 17 residues. Germline lookup yields CDR1 SGHRS and CDR2 YFSETQ. Trimming took 3 bases from V and 1 from J; bases not matched to a gene: 9.